The clone carrying this TCR beta chain appeared a few times. Its antigen is not identified. The authors made TCR beta libraries by quantitative 5'-RACE with molecular barcodes. TCRdb itself ran the 5' RACE reads through MiXCR, one entry per CDR3 protein. The sample gives about 240,000 distinct CDR3 sequences, under 8.5% of which show up once; around 4.9% is in the top ten. The data stem from a study of CD8 T cells in ankylosing spondylitis. Whole-study results and caveats: Reportedly, matched ankylosing spondylitis synovial fluid was significantly enriched for disease-linked clones.

The sample consisted of blood, either unsorted or a sorted T cell fraction (not recorded which). The source is a female donor with ankylosing spondylitis or in good health (not recorded which).

This chain's CDR3 is CASSVSSGRSTGNEQFF. The DNA for the CDR3 is TGCGCCAGCAGCGTTTCTAGCGGGAGGTCAACGGGCAATGAGCAGTTCTTC. The genes are TRBV5-1 and TRBJ2-1; 11 bases fit TRBD2. The CDR3 is 17 residues long. The V gene end was trimmed by 4 bases and the J gene end by 6 bases; junction bases not matched to a gene: 12. Germline assignment: CDR1 SGHRS and CDR2 YFSETQ.